This T cell receptor (beta chain) derives from a study of response to subunit inactivated influenza vaccine. The germline V gene has CDR1 DFQATT and CDR2 SNEGSKA (reference sequence). J was trimmed by 5 bases and V by 7 bases; bases with no gene match: 10. This CDR3 contains 14 residues. MiXCR was run by TCRdb on the RT-PCR reads, yielding one entry per CDR3 protein. Of hundreds of thousands of distinct CDR3 sequences listed, 11% are singletons. The data were also submitted as part of a second study, on T cells expressing NK-cell markers. That paper adds: 5'RACE template switching built TCR beta cDNA with unique molecular identifiers. Sorting was restricted to alpha-beta TCR T cells by an anti-gamma-delta TCR antibody in several experiments. The study left the HCMV specificity of expanded NKG2C+ T cell clones unresolved.

V and J are TRBV20-1 and TRBJ2-1; 8 bases match TRBD2. This TCR derives from a man aged 45-60 years who received an inactivated influenza vaccine. Sequencing used PBMCs from blood, obtained on the day of vaccination. CDR3 nucleotides: TGCAGTGGAAGAGGGCGGGAGGCGGACAATGAGCAGTTCTTC. This gives the protein CSGRGREADNEQFF.